This T cell receptor (beta chain) comes out of a study of immune heterogeneity within non-small cell lung tumors. J gave up 2 bases and V 5 bases, and 1 base lay outside the gene matches. The CDR3 spans 12 residues. The V gene's germline CDR1 is DFQATT and CDR2 SNEGSKA (reference sequence). Multiplex PCR employing 32 V and 13 J primers generated amplicons of the TCR beta CDR3. In TCRdb, the multiplex PCR reads were re-called with MiXCR into one record per CDR3 protein. The repertoire holds roughly 9,700 distinct CDR3 sequences, with over 15% as singletons. Template was bulk tumor genomic DNA, roughly 600 ng per sample. Biopsies that were spaced far apart were taken, several per primary tumor, during surgery. Those enrolled were patients newly diagnosed with untreated non-small cell lung cancer and undergoing curative surgery. Samples were obtained from newly diagnosed non-small cell lung cancer patients who were having surgery with curative intent.

This clonotype qualifies as medium-sized (0.01 to 0.1%). Its antigen is as yet unknown. General observations from the study: Dominant CDR3 beta clonotypes repeated across a patient's tumor loci, while different loci held unique high-frequency clones.

The TCR was taken from a middle-aged man with non-small cell lung cancer. The specimen sequenced was lung tumor tissue. The rearrangement uses TRBV20-1 and TRBJ1-2; 8 positions match TRBD1. This CDR3 is CSAWTGNYGYTF. The CDR3 nucleotides read TGCAGTGCTTGGACAGGGAACTATGGCTACACCTTC.